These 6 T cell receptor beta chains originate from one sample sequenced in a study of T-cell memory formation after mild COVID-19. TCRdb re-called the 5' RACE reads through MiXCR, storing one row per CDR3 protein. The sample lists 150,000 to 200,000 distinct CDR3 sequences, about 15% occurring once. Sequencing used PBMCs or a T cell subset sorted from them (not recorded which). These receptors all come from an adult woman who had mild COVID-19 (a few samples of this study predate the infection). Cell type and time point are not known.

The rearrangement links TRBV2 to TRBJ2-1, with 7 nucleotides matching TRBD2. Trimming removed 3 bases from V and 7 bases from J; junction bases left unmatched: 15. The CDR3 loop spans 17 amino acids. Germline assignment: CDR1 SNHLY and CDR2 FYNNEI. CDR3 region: CASSDSEAGVDLNEQFF. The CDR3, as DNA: TGTGCCAGCAGTGATTCAGAGGCGGGAGTAGATCTGAATGAGCAGTTCTTC. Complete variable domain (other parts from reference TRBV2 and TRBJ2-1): EPEVTQTPSHQVTQMGQEVILRCVPISNHLYFYWYRQILGQKVEFLVSFYNNEISEKSEIFDDQFSVERPDGSNFTLKIRSTKLEDSAMYFCASSDSEAGVDLNEQFFGPGTRLTVL.

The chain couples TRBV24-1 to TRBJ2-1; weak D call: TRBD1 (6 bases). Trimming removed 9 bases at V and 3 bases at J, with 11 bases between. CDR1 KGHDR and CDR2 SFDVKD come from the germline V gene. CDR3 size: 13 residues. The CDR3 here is CATLDSVYNEQFF. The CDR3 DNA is TGTGCCACCCTGGACAGCGTCTACAATGAGCAGTTCTTC.

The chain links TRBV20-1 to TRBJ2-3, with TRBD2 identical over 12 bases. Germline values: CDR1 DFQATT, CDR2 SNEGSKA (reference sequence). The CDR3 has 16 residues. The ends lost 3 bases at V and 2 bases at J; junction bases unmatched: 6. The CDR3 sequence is CSASSGTSGPTDTQYF. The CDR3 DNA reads TGCAGTGCTAGCTCCGGGACTAGCGGGCCCACAGATACGCAGTATTTT.

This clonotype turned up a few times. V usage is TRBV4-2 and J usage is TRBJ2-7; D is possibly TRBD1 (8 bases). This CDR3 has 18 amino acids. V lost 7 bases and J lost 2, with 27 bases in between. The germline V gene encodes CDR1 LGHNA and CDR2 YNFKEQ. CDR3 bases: TGTGCCAGCACCCGAGGGGGGGGGACAGGACGTGATACCTACGAGCAGTACTTC. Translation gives CASTRGGGTGRDTYEQYF.

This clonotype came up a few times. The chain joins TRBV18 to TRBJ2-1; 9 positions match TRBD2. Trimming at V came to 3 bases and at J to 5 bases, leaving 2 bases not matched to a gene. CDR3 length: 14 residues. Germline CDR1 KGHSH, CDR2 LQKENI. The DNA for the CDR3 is TGTGCCAGCTCACCGCTAGCGGGGAACAATGAGCAGTTCTTC. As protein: CASSPLAGNNEQFF.

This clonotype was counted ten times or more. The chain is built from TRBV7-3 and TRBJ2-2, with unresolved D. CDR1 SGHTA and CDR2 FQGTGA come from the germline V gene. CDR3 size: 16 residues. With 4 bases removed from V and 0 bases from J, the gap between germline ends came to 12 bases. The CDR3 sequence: CASSSGPQPNTGELFF. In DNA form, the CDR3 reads TGTGCCAGCAGCTCCGGCCCACAGCCGAACACCGGGGAGCTGTTTTTT.